Sequencing of this T cell receptor beta chain was carried out in a study of blood T cells in healthy people across ages. Trimming took 4 bases from V and 9 from J, leaving 13 bases between them. This CDR3 spans 13 amino acids. Together with a sample-barcoded 5' primer, a J-beta primer mix was included in a second PCR lasting about 7 to 12 cycles. A single record per CDR3 protein comes from TCRdb applying MiXCR to the 5' RACE reads. The profile shows some 900,000 distinct CDR3 sequences, 25% to 30% of them singletons. This clonotype was recorded at least ten times. There were healthy Caucasian individuals from Russia, aged roughly 6 to 100, serving as donors.

Sequencing input: blood. The V and J genes are TRBV12-3 or TRBV12-4 and TRBJ2-1; possibly TRBD2 for D (5 bases). This sequence originates from a woman of 80 years or more in good health. In nucleotides, the CDR3 is TGTGCCAGCAGTTCGGGTCTGCGGGCTGAGCAGTTCTTC. This translates into CASSSGLRAEQFF.